This record concerns one TCR beta chain sequence. Its antigen remains unknown. TCRdb's table, derived via immunoSEQ multiplex PCR, lists solely in-frame clones and lacks some. The sample lists tens of thousands of clones, around 67% occurring once. The data are from a study of vaccination effects on CD4 cells after COVID-19. Study-wide findings and caveats: After vaccination, at late timepoints, clones induced by infection and by vaccine contracted markedly.

Having been cultured for 9 to 11 days, the cells underwent CD4+ T cell isolation. It was two doses of either the BNT162b2 or mRNA-1273 vaccine that participants received. IL-2 medium took the place of half the medium on both days 3 and 7. This TCR was sampled from a human donor who received a COVID-19 vaccine. The sequencing here drew on CD4+ T cells from PBMCs cultured without peptide, taken after COVID-19 vaccination.

The CDR3 loop reads CATSSQDREHGGYTF. The CDR3 bases are TGTGCCACCAGCAGCCAAGACAGGGAACACGGTGGCTACACCTTC. The genes are TRBV15 and TRBJ1-2; 7 bases fit TRBD1. CDR3 length equals 15 residues. Germline V CDR1 and CDR2: LNHNV, YYDKDF (reference sequence). Trimming at V came to 3 bases and at J to 7 bases, leaving 11 bases not matched to a gene.